This TCR beta chain was observed in a study of T cell responses to AZD1222 COVID-19 vaccine (dated by TCRdb to the early 2020s). Notes on the research overall: AZD1222 recipients whose second dose came at about 4 weeks and those whose second dose came at about 12 weeks were combined into one group, since spike-specific TCR depth and breadth did not differ between the two schedules. A total of around 240 trial participants underwent TCR sequencing, of whom 207 received two doses of AZD1222 and about 25 received two doses of the MenACWY control vaccine. Trial participants were enrolled by age into subgroups of 18-55, 56-69 and 70-plus years, and 148, 28 and 57 TCR-sequenced participants, respectively, were included in these subgroups. Points the paper makes about the study in general: Epitopes outside the regions mutated in the B.1.351 and B.1.1.7 variants were reportedly recognized by nearly half of the unique spike-specific TCRs. Vaccine-associated CD4 TCRs spanned the whole spike protein, with dominant responses in regions 160-218 and 743-854. Conclusions about previously exposed vaccinees are limited, since just a handful of AZD1222 recipients were seropositive for SARS-CoV-2 at baseline. Most participants were white British and females outnumbered males, and the authors suggested that clonal diversity may have been underestimated. A significant rise in spike-specific TCR breadth and depth was observed after two AZD1222 doses relative to day 0 and relative to MenACWY recipients. No day 14 peak-response samples were available, so repertoires were characterized only after the peak T cell response. In the small 56-69-year group, the increase in depth fell short of significance, most likely because of low power.

The CDR3 regions of human TCRbeta chains were subjected to immunosequencing. The original methods were these. Repertoire TCRs were checked for matches against a reference library of SARS-CoV-2-specific TCRs that had been generated using the MIRA antigen-specificity platform. Breadth was defined as the fraction of unique TCRs that were SARS-CoV-2-associated, and depth was defined as the fraction of total T cells that were SARS-CoV-2-associated. Each spike-specific TCR was assigned to its reactive spike region and to a CD4 or CD8 class using the MIRA data. Log10-transformed breadth and depth values were compared by one-way ANOVA with Sidak's multiple comparisons tests. Held by TCRdb, this immuneACCESS table contains in-frame sequences only and omits some clones. Under half of the omission traces to an unresolved V gene where checked; the cause of the rest is unknown. D and trimming were read from the DNA, whereas the V and J calls and clone size are those reported in that table. Across this sample there are about 110,000 clones, with almost 90% seen only once. Clones ranked in the top ten supply over 4.5% of the sample.

The CDR1 and CDR2 encoded by the germline V gene (reference sequence) are LGHDT and YNNKEL. V and J are trimmed by 11 bases and 4 bases, and the gene matches miss 7 bases of the junction. Reading from cysteine to phenylalanine, the CDR3 counts 14 amino acids. Only the CDR3 region is kept as DNA, spanning 42 bases read in frame from base 1. What the time point label conveys for this sample: baseline before first vaccination. Vaccinee samples came from UK trials COV001 and COV002, including a single-blind randomized controlled phase 2/3 trial of AZD1222 (ChAdOx1 nCoV-19) in healthy adults. Trial participant PBMC samples were collected at day 0 and day 28 after the second dose for TCRbeta chain sequencing. Comments on this clone: The antigen it binds to is not known. No clone much larger than this one lies a single base away; base qualities are absent.

The sample was peripheral blood, taken on day 0 of AZD1222 vaccination. The sequence joins TRBV3-1 (or the pseudogene TRBV3-2) to TRBJ2-1, and 11 junction bases match TRBD2. The TCR sequence derives from an adult in good health. The CDR3 loop reads CACRTSGLYNEQFF. In nucleotide form, the sequence is TGTGCCTGTCGGACTAGCGGGCTATACAATGAGCAGTTCTTC.